These 21 T cell receptor beta chains originate from one sample sequenced in a study of cytomegalovirus exposure and HLA in healthy donors. Amplification used 60 Vbeta primers and 13 Jbeta primers. Using immunoSEQ multiplex PCR, the repertoire was profiled, and TCRdb retains in-frame clones only, with some absent. The sample has some 250,000 clones; roughly 80% are singletons. Sequencing was done on a sample of PBMCs. The origin of the receptors is a woman aged 40 to 50 in good health and CMV-seropositive.

V is TRBV30 and J is TRBJ2-6, with D possibly TRBD1 on 5 matching bases. This CDR3 is 13 amino acids long. The V gene's germline CDR1 is GTSNPN and CDR2 SVGIG (reference sequence). The V gene lost 5 bases and the J gene lost 0 bases, with 5 bases spanning the gap. CDR3 loop: CAWGASGANVLTF. The CDR3 DNA reads TGTGCCTGGGGGGCCTCTGGGGCCAACGTCCTGACTTTC. The full variable domain, with the rest looked up from reference TRBV30 and TRBJ2-6, is SQTIHQWPATLVQPVGSPLSLECTVEGTSNPNLYWYRQAAGRGLQLLFYSVGIGQISSEVPQNLSASRPQDRQFILSSKKLLLSDSGFYLCAWGASGANVLTFGAGSRLTVL.

The chain recombines TRBV9 with TRBJ2-2; D gene unclear. V lost 3 bases and J lost 7, with 10 bases in between. This CDR3 is built from 13 residues. Germline V CDR1 and CDR2: SGDLS, YYNGEE. The CDR3 protein is CASSATGGGELFF. CDR3 DNA sequence: TGTGCCAGCAGCGCCACCGGTGGCGGGGAGCTGTTTTTT.

V usage is TRBV10-3 and J usage is TRBJ2-6; D gene unclear. Trimming cost V 4 bases and J 0 bases, with 10 bases left between them. Looked up from germline, CDR1 is ENHRY and CDR2 is SYGVKD. The CDR3 has 16 amino acids. This CDR3 reads CAISAPSSSGANVLTF. The DNA of the CDR3 is TGTGCCATCAGTGCCCCCTCCTCCTCTGGGGCCAACGTCCTGACTTTC.

Written as DNA, the CDR3 is TGTGCCAGCCGTTCACAGGGGGCGAACACTGAAGCTTTCTTT. Translating it yields CASRSQGANTEAFF. V gene TRBV19 combines with J gene TRBJ1-1; TRBD1 matches at 9 bases. V lost 9 bases to trimming and J lost 1 base; unmatched junction nucleotides: 6. Germline V gene lookup returns CDR1 LNHDA and CDR2 SQIVND (reference sequence). The CDR3 is 14 amino acids.

The V and J genes are TRBV4-2 and TRBJ1-5; the D gene is possibly TRBD1 (6 bases). V lost 3 bases and J lost 7, with 16 bases in between. This CDR3 has 15 residues. Germline values: CDR1 LGHNA, CDR2 YNFKEQ. This CDR3 reads CASSQGVGRGQPQHF. CDR3 bases: TGTGCCAGCAGCCAGGGGGTTGGCAGGGGCCAGCCCCAGCATTTT.

CDR3 residues: CASSPPSYEQYF. DNA for the CDR3: TGTGCCAGCAGCCCCCCCTCCTACGAGCAGTACTTC. This chain joins TRBV7-9 and TRBJ2-5; unclear D gene. The J call is doubtful: the DNA matches TRBJ2-7 better. The CDR3 has 12 residues. The V gene's germline CDR1 is SEHNR and CDR2 FQNEAQ (reference sequence).

The J gene is TRBJ1-3, the V gene TRBV9; D is perhaps TRBD1 (5 bases). This CDR3 spans 14 amino acids. CDR1 SGDLS and CDR2 YYNGEE come from the germline V gene. Trimming removed 3 bases at V and 2 bases at J, with 9 bases between. CDR3 DNA: TGTGCCAGCAGCGCTCCAGGGACTGGAAACACCATATATTTT. This encodes CASSAPGTGNTIYF.

The rearrangement links TRBV27 to TRBJ2-1; D unresolved. Deletions cut 2 bases from V and 3 bases from J, with 5 bases between. The CDR3 length is 13 residues. Germline CDR1 MNHEY, CDR2 SMNVEV (reference sequence). This CDR3 reads CASSLRGYNEQFF. CDR3 sequence (DNA): TGTGCCAGCAGTTTACGAGGCTACAATGAGCAGTTCTTC.

The V and J genes are TRBV5-5 and TRBJ1-1; D is uncertain. Germline CDR1 and CDR2: SGHKS and YYEKEE (reference sequence). V was pared by 5 bases and J by 2 bases, with 19 bases between. This CDR3 spans 16 amino acids. The CDR3 DNA reads as TGTGCCAGCAGTCCTATCAGCGGCAGGCCTAACACTGAAGCTTTCTTT. It codes for CASSPISGRPNTEAFF.

This clone was seen just once. The chain couples TRBV27 to TRBJ2-3; weak D call: TRBD2 (5 bases). Germline V lookup: CDR1 MNHEY, CDR2 SMNVEV (reference sequence). This CDR3 is 16 amino acids long. Trimming removed 6 bases from V and 2 bases from J, with 18 bases in between. The CDR3 sequence: CASSPEGSRPTDTQYF. The CDR3 nucleotides are TGTGCCAGCAGCCCGGAAGGGAGCCGTCCCACAGATACGCAGTATTTT.

V is TRBV9 and J is TRBJ2-7, with TRBD2 matching 8 bases. Germline loops: CDR1 SGDLS, CDR2 YYNGEE. The trim removed 4 bases at V and 7 bases at J, leaving 10 bases unmatched. The CDR3 has 14 amino acids. CDR3 in DNA: TGTGCCAGCAGCCCCCGGGGGGGGGCCGGGGAGCAGTACTTC. Translating gives CASSPRGGAGEQYF.

This chain uses TRBV4-1 with TRBJ2-3; 8 positions match TRBD2. The CDR3 covers 15 residues. CDR1 and CDR2 (germline): MGHRA, YSYEKL. The ends lost 3 bases at V and 0 bases at J; junction bases unmatched: 2. The DNA for the CDR3 is TGCGCCAGCAGCCACGGGGGGGACAGCACAGATACGCAGTATTTT. It yields the protein CASSHGGDSTDTQYF.

As concerns this clone: One end of the junction does not line up with germline, which may come from a read error. V is TRBV5-1 and J is TRBJ2-5; tentative D call: TRBD1 (6 bases). This CDR3 has 14 residues. CDR1 and CDR2 from the germline V gene are SGHRS and YFSETQ. Written as DNA, the CDR3 is TGTGCCAGCAGCTTGACAGGCAGTAAAGAGACCCAGTACTTC. Amino acids: CASSLTGSKETQYF.

This clone turned up a few times. The CDR3 coding sequence is TGTGCCAGTAGTATCCCAGGGGGCATTGGCTACACCTTC. This encodes CASSIPGGIGYTF. The chain recombines TRBV19 with TRBJ1-2; 8 bases map to TRBD1. This CDR3 region has 13 residues. Germline CDR1 and CDR2: LNHDA and SQIVND (reference sequence). V shed 3 bases and J 7 bases; nucleotides not matched to a gene: 4.

This clone was seen a handful of times. This chain connects TRBV7-2 to TRBJ2-3; 11 nucleotides align to TRBD2. Germline V gene lookup returns CDR1 SGHTA and CDR2 FQGNSA. The CDR3 spans 15 residues. Trimming took 4 bases from V and 8 from J; bases not matched to a gene: 8. The CDR3 region has the DNA TGTGCCAGCAGCTCCGTAGCGGGGGGGGGCGGTACGCAGTATTTT. Translated: CASSSVAGGGGTQYF.

The chain couples TRBV5-1 to TRBJ2-3; 10 nucleotides line up with TRBD2. CDR1 and CDR2 (germline): SGHRS, YFSETQ. The V and J ends lost 3 bases and 2 bases, in that order; junction bases with no gene match: 6. The CDR3 is made up of 16 amino acids. The CDR3 bases are TGCGCCAGCAGCTCCAGGACTAGCGGTGTCACAGATACGCAGTATTTT. Residues: CASSSRTSGVTDTQYF.

The chain combines TRBV6-1 with TRBJ1-2, with D possibly TRBD1 on 5 matching bases. The V gene lost 7 bases and the J gene lost 4 bases, with 19 bases spanning the gap. Germline V CDR1 and CDR2: MNHNS, SASEGT. This CDR3 has 15 residues. CDR3 nucleotide sequence: TGTGCCAGCAACATACACGTGGGGGGAACCTATGGCTACACCTTC. This gives the protein CASNIHVGGTYGYTF.

The sample holds one count of this clone. This chain connects TRBV19 to TRBJ2-1; D is ambiguous. Germline V gives CDR1 LNHDA, CDR2 SQIVND (reference sequence). The V gene lost 7 bases and the J gene lost 6 bases, with 22 bases spanning the gap. The CDR3 contains 16 residues. For the CDR3, the DNA is TGTGCCAGTACCCCCCGGCCGGCGGTGTATAGCAATGAGCAGTTCTTC. Its translation is CASTPRPAVYSNEQFF.

This chain joins TRBV19 and TRBJ1-4, with D perhaps matching TRBD1 (5 bases). With 7 bases removed from V and 8 bases from J, the gap between germline ends came to 8 bases. The V gene's germline CDR1 is LNHDA and CDR2 SQIVND (reference sequence). This CDR3 comprises 11 residues. The CDR3 loop is CASIAGEKLFF. The CDR3, as DNA: TGTGCCAGTATCGCAGGGGAAAAACTGTTTTTT.

J is TRBJ2-7 and V is TRBV25-1; 8 bases match TRBD2. With 1 base clipped from V and 2 bases from J, the junction kept 13 bases outside the gene matches. This CDR3 spans 18 amino acids. Germline V gene sequence: CDR1 MGHDK, CDR2 SYGVNS. The CDR3, as DNA: TGTGCCAGCAGTGAATCCCCAGGGGAAACTAGCGGACCCTACGAGCAGTACTTC. This translates into CASSESPGETSGPYEQYF.

This clone has more than one count but fewer than ten. V usage is TRBV5-1 and J usage is TRBJ2-2, with 7 bases lining up with TRBD1. The germline V gene has CDR1 SGHRS and CDR2 YFSETQ. The CDR3 extends over 15 amino acids. V was pared by 3 bases and J by 5 bases, with 7 bases of the junction left unmatched. CDR3 sequence: CASSSTGARTGELFF. DNA for the CDR3: TGCGCCAGCAGCTCAACAGGGGCGCGGACCGGGGAGCTGTTTTTT.